This paragraph reports one TCR beta chain. Buffy coats from healthy blood donors served as controls. This sample is drawn from a study of STAT5B mutations in CD4+ large granular lymphocyte leukemia. For the study at large: Among healthy donors, a particular HLA allele went with more CDR3 'QG' motifs.

Profiling relied on immunoSEQ multiplex PCR, and the TCRdb table lists in-frame clones only, not all of them. The sample comprises around 29,000 clones, roughly 79% of which are singletons, and 1% to 1.4% rests with the top ten. The CDR3 runs 14 residues. CDR1 SNHLY and CDR2 FYNNEI come from the germline V gene. V dropped 7 bases and J dropped 5; count of bases not matched to a gene: 10. The rearrangement joins TRBV2 to TRBJ2-5, with 7 bases matching TRBD2. The clonotype was recovered from a human donor in good health. Sequencing was performed on CD4+ T cells from blood buffy coats. The CDR3 spells CASTRALADETQYF. The CDR3 DNA sequence: TGTGCCAGCACACGGGCCCTAGCGGATGAGACCCAGTACTTC.